These 19 T cell receptor beta chains originate from one sample sequenced in a study of control samples from healthy donors and cancer patients. The method was immunoSEQ multiplex PCR; TCRdb's version includes in-frame clones alone and lacks a portion of them. This sample yields around 200,000 clones, of which around 92% are seen a single time; 1.5% belongs to the top ten. Sequenced: blood. The source is a woman in her twenties or thirties in good health.

With regard to this clone: Other DNA sequences in this sample translate to the same CDR3. This chain links TRBV5-6 with TRBJ1-6; 9 bases agree with TRBD1. Germline V gives CDR1 SGHDT, CDR2 YYEEEE. The CDR3 is 14 amino acids. V lost 4 bases to trimming and J lost 10 bases; unmatched junction nucleotides: 6. DNA of the CDR3: TGTGCCAGCAGCCCGGGACAGGGTTACTCACCCCTCCACTTT. Amino acid sequence: CASSPGQGYSPLHF. Supplemented by reference TRBV5-6 and TRBJ1-6, the full variable domain reads DAGVTQSPTHLIKTRGQQVTLRCSPKSGHDTVSWYQQALGQGPQFIFQYYEEEERQRGNFPDRFSGHQFPNYSSELNVNALLLGDSALYLCASSPGQGYSPLHFGNGTRLTVT.

The chain links TRBV2 to TRBJ1-1; D is unclear. CDR3 length: 14 amino acids. Trimming cost V 4 bases and J 0 bases, with 9 bases left between them. The germline gives CDR1 SNHLY, CDR2 FYNNEI. DNA for the CDR3: TGTGCCAGCAGTGGCGGACGGCTGAACACTGAAGCTTTCTTT. Translating gives CASSGGRLNTEAFF.

The chain combines TRBV5-6 with TRBJ2-5, with unresolved D. The CDR3 covers 13 residues. The germline V gene encodes CDR1 SGHDT and CDR2 YYEEEE. V was shortened by 0 bases and J by 3 bases, with 6 bases between the two germline ends. The CDR3 protein is CASSLGLEETQYF. The CDR3 DNA is TGTGCCAGCAGCTTGGGGCTAGAAGAGACCCAGTACTTC.

CDR3 nucleotides: TGTGCCAGCAGTCAAGGGACCCCTGGCTACACCTTC. This translates into CASSQGTPGYTF. The gene calls are TRBV6-2 or TRBV6-3 and TRBJ1-2, with a weak D call TRBD1 (5 bases). The V end was cut by 5 bases, the J end by 7 bases, with 11 bases between. This CDR3 spans 12 amino acids. Germline values: CDR1 MNHEY, CDR2 SVGEGT.

This clone was recorded only once. The chain combines TRBV6-6 with TRBJ1-4; 11 positions match TRBD1. This CDR3 comprises 16 residues. Trimming took 3 bases from V and 4 from J; bases not matched to a gene: 4. Looked up from germline, CDR1 is MNHNY and CDR2 is SVGAGI (reference sequence). CDR3 residues: CASSYGQGAVNEKLFF. In DNA, the CDR3 is TGTGCCAGCAGTTATGGACAGGGGGCGGTTAATGAAAAACTGTTTTTT.

The chain employs TRBV7-2 and TRBJ1-1, with D maybe TRBD1 (5 bases). V was trimmed by 0 bases and J by 1 base, leaving 9 bases between them. Germline CDR1 SGHTA, CDR2 FQGNSA. This CDR3 is built from 15 residues. CDR3 residues: CASSLAAGRNTEAFF. In DNA form, the CDR3 reads TGTGCCAGCAGCTTAGCGGCGGGGCGGAACACTGAAGCTTTCTTT. Looking up the rest from reference TRBV7-2 and TRBJ1-1 gives the full variable domain: GAGVSQSPSNKVTEKGKDVELRCDPISGHTALYWYRQSLGQGLEFLIYFQGNSAPDKSGLPSDRFSAERTGGSVSTLTIQRTQQEDSAVYLCASSLAAGRNTEAFFGQGTRLTVV.

This rearrangement joins TRBV9 to TRBJ2-7, with D uncertain. The CDR3 consists of 13 residues. Germline-derived CDR1 and CDR2 are SGDLS and YYNGEE. Trimming left V 4 bases short and J 3 bases short, with 11 bases between. The CDR3 DNA is TGTGCCAGCAGCCTACAAGACGGCTACGAGCAGTACTTC. Its translation is CASSLQDGYEQYF. The full variable domain, completed using reference TRBV9 and TRBJ2-7, is DSGVTQTPKHLITATGQRVTLRCSPRSGDLSVYWYQQSLDQGLQFLIQYYNGEERAKGNILERFSAQQFPDLHSELNLSSLELGDSALYFCASSLQDGYEQYFGPGTRLTVT.

The rearrangement joins TRBV6-1 to TRBJ1-3, with TRBD1 identical over 8 bases. The CDR3 has 16 amino acids. The ends lost 2 bases at V and 3 bases at J; junction bases unmatched: 6. From germline, CDR1 is MNHNS and CDR2 SASEGT. The DNA for the CDR3 is TGTGCCAGCAGTGAAACCCCGACAGGGGTTGGAAACACCATATATTTT. It is translated as CASSETPTGVGNTIYF.

This clone was seen only once. The chain links TRBV7-9 to TRBJ1-5; D is uncertain. The CDR3 has 15 residues. Looked up from germline, CDR1 is SEHNR and CDR2 is FQNEAQ (reference sequence). Trimming removed 1 base at V and 0 bases at J, with 7 bases between. The CDR3 reads CASSLGQYSNQPQHF. The CDR3 region has the DNA TGTGCCAGCAGCTTAGGGCAGTATAGCAATCAGCCCCAGCATTTT.

This chain uses TRBV5-1 with TRBJ2-7; possibly TRBD2 for D (6 bases). Trimming shortened V by 0 bases and J by 3 bases, and 10 bases separated the two germline ends. The CDR3 is made up of 14 amino acids. Germline V CDR1 and CDR2: SGHRS, YFSETQ. As DNA, the CDR3 is TGCGCCAGCAGCTTGGCGGAGGGCTACTACGAGCAGTACTTC. Its translation: CASSLAEGYYEQYF.

The J gene is TRBJ1-1, the V gene TRBV2; D is perhaps TRBD1 (5 bases). Germline values: CDR1 SNHLY, CDR2 FYNNEI. V was cut by 6 bases and J by 5 bases, with 10 bases left in between. The CDR3 runs 12 residues. The CDR3 spells CASRWDATEAFF. CDR3 nucleotide sequence: TGTGCCAGCAGATGGGACGCAACTGAAGCTTTCTTT.

V gene TRBV2 combines with J gene TRBJ1-6, with TRBD1 matching 9 bases. Losses at the gene ends were 7 bases for V and 6 bases for J; bases not matched to a gene: 1. This CDR3 has 13 residues. Germline loops: CDR1 SNHLY, CDR2 FYNNEI. CDR3 loop: CASKGQGNSPLHF. The CDR3 DNA reads as TGTGCCAGCAAGGGACAGGGTAATTCACCCCTCCACTTT.

The gene calls are TRBV3-1 (or the pseudogene TRBV3-2) and TRBJ1-4, with 9 positions matching TRBD1. V trimming: 3 bases; J trimming: 2 bases; junction bases outside the gene matches: 4. The CDR3 extends over 16 amino acids. Looked up from germline, CDR1 is LGHDT and CDR2 is YNNKEL (reference sequence). CDR3 DNA: TGTGCCAGCAGCCATCGACAGGGGGGGACTAATGAAAAACTGTTTTTT. Its protein is CASSHRQGGTNEKLFF.

This rearrangement joins TRBV18 to TRBJ2-3, with D perhaps TRBD2 (6 bases). The CDR3 is made up of 16 amino acids. Trimming left V 2 bases short and J 0 bases short, with 12 bases between. Germline V gene sequence: CDR1 KGHSH, CDR2 LQKENI. This CDR3 reads CASSPGGDHSTDTQYF. The CDR3 DNA reads as TGTGCCAGCTCACCAGGAGGGGACCATAGCACAGATACGCAGTATTTT.

This chain joins TRBV7-3 and TRBJ2-1; 10 positions match TRBD1. In germline, CDR1 is SGHTA, CDR2 FQGTGA. Losses at the gene ends were 2 bases for V and 0 bases for J; bases not matched to a gene: 4. CDR3 size: 17 residues. The CDR3 region is CASSLSGQGFSYNEQFF. In DNA, the CDR3 is TGTGCCAGCAGCTTATCGGGACAGGGGTTCTCCTACAATGAGCAGTTCTTC.

The gene calls are TRBV7-9 and TRBJ2-1; D may be TRBD1 (5 bases). Germline CDR1 and CDR2: SEHNR and FQNEAQ (reference sequence). This CDR3 has 14 residues. The V end was cut by 3 bases, the J end by 1 base, with 7 bases between. The CDR3: CASSLTVSYNEQFF. CDR3 bases: TGTGCCAGCAGCTTGACAGTTTCCTACAATGAGCAGTTCTTC.

The J gene is TRBJ1-1, the V gene TRBV12-5, with no clear D. V was clipped by 2 bases and J by 1 base, with 8 bases between them. The CDR3 totals 14 residues. The germline V gene encodes CDR1 LGHNT and CDR2 FRNRAP. This chain's CDR3 is CASGLIRQNTEAFF. In nucleotides, the CDR3 is TGTGCTAGTGGTTTGATCCGACAGAACACTGAAGCTTTCTTT. The entire variable domain, with the rest obtained from reference TRBV12-5 and TRBJ1-1, is as follows: DARVTQTPRHKVTEMGQEVTMRCQPILGHNTVFWYRQTMMQGLELLAYFRNRAPLDDSGMPKDRFSAEMPDATLATLKIQPSEPRDSAVYFCASGLIRQNTEAFFGQGTRLTVV.

The chain has TRBV18 and TRBJ1-2; 9 bases agree with TRBD1. CDR3 length equals 13 residues. Germline assignment: CDR1 KGHSH and CDR2 LQKENI. The V gene end was trimmed by 5 bases and the J gene end by 7 bases; junction bases not matched to a gene: 5. The CDR3 reads CASSEGQGIGYTF. DNA for the CDR3: TGTGCCAGCTCAGAGGGACAGGGCATTGGCTACACCTTC. Complete variable domain (other parts from reference TRBV18 and TRBJ1-2): NAGVMQNPRHLVRRRGQEARLRCSPMKGHSHVYWYRQLPEEGLKFMVYLQKENIIDESGMPKERFSAEFPKEGPSILRIQQVVRGDSAAYFCASSEGQGIGYTFGSGTRLTVV.

This chain uses TRBV9 with TRBJ2-4; 8 bases fit TRBD1. The CDR3 loop spans 15 amino acids. CDR1 and CDR2 (germline): SGDLS, YYNGEE. The J segment lost 0 bases and the V segment lost 4 bases, leaving 3 bases of the junction unmatched. CDR3 sequence: CASSKGTGAKNIQYF. The CDR3 nucleotides read TGTGCCAGCAGCAAAGGGACAGGAGCCAAAAACATTCAGTACTTC.